The source of this T cell receptor (beta chain) is a study of memory CD4+ T cells and cytomegalovirus serostatus. Overall study: Donors were healthy Belgian adults, some 10 CMV seropositive and some 24 seronegative.

The sort gate was single viable CD3+CD4+CD8-CD45RO+ cells for memory CD4+ T cells. Donors' CMV status reflects serum IgG against pp150, pp28, p38, p52. V dropped 7 bases and J dropped 0 bases, with 12 bases sitting between them. Germline CDR1 MNHNS, CDR2 SASEGT. The CDR3 totals 14 residues. About this clone: What it binds is not known.

Measured with immunoSEQ multiplex PCR; TCRdb has only the in-frame clones, and not every one. The table includes about 58,000 clones, roughly 84% detected once. Study observations and caveats: CMV serostatus prediction reached median AUC approximately 0.95, or 0.91 with US-trained model.

Input material: memory CD4+ T cells from blood. This sequence originates from an adult in good health and CMV-seronegative. Some clones in this sample may be carry-over from other donors' samples. The chain has TRBV6-1 and TRBJ2-5; TRBD2 might be the D (5 bases). The CDR3 DNA sequence: TGTGCCAGCACTACGACCGGGAACCAAGAGACCCAGTACTTC. Protein: CASTTTGNQETQYF.